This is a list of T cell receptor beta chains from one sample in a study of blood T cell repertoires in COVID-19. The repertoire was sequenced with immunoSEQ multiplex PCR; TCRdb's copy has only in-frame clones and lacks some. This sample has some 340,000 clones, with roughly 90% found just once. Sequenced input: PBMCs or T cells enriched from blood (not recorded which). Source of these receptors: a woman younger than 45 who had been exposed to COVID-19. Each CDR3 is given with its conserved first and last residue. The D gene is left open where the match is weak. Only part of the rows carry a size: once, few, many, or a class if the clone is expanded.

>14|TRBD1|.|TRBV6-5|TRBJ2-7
TGTGCCAGCAGTTACTCACAGGGGGCGTACGAGCAGTACTTC
CASSYSQGAYEQYF
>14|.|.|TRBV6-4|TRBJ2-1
TGTGCCAGCAGTCTACATCTCCTAGCCAATGAGCAGTTCTTC
CASSLHLLANEQFF
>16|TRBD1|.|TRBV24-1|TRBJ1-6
TGTGCCACCAGTGAAGAGGACAGGGGCTATAATTCACCCCTCCACTTT
CATSEEDRGYNSPLHF
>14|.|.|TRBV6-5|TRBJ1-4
TGTGCCAGCAGAGGCCAAGGGGGAGTTGAAAAACTGTTTTTT
CASRGQGGVEKLFF
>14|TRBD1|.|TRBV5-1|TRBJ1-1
TGCGCCAGCAGCCCGACAGGGTCCCAGGGTGAAGCTTTCTTT
CASSPTGSQGEAFF
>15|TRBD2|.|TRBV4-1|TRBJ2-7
TGCGCCAGCAGCCGGGGGACTAGCGGACCCTACGAGCAGTACTTC
CASSRGTSGPYEQYF
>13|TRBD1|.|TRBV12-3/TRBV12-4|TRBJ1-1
TGTGCCAGCAGTCCGGGACAGGGTGCTTCGGCTTTCTTT
CASSPGQGASAFF
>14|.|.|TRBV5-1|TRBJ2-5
TGCGCCAGCAGCTTGGCCGTGGGGGGAGAGACCCAGTACTTC
CASSLAVGGETQYF
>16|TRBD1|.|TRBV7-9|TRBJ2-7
TGTGCCAGCAGCGCGCCCCCGGGACAGGGGACCTACGAGCAGTACTTC
CASSAPPGQGTYEQYF
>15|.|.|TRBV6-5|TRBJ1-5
TGTGCCAGCAGCGAGCAGGGGTTGGGCAATCAGCCCCAGCATTTT
CASSEQGLGNQPQHF
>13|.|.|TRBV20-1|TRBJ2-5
TGCAGTGCTAGTGAGGGTAGCACAGAGACCCAGTACTTC
CSASEGSTETQYF
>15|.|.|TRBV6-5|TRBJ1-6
TGTGCCAGCACGATCGTAGGGGCGGGGATCACACCCCTCCACTTT
CASTIVGAGITPLHF
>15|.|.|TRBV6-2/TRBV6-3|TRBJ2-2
TGTGCCAGCAATAACTCCCCTCTCTTGTCCGGGGAGCTGTTTTTT
CASNNSPLLSGELFF
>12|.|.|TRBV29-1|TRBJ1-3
TGCAGCGTTTATACAGCTGGAAACACCATATATTTT
CSVYTAGNTIYF
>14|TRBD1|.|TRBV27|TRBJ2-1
TGTGCCAGCAGTTTACGGGACAGAAACAATGAGCAGTTCTTC
CASSLRDRNNEQFF
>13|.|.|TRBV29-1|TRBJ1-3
TGCAGCGGCCGACAGAACTCTGGAAACACCATATATTTT
CSGRQNSGNTIYF
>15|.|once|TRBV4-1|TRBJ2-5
TGCGCCAGCAGCCAATCCGGGACTTCTCAAGAGACCCAGTACTTC
CASSQSGTSQETQYF
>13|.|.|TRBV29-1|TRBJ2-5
TGCAGCTTCATCCCTCCAGGTCAAGAGACCCAGTACTTC
CSFIPPGQETQYF
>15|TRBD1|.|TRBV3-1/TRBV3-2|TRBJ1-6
TGTGCCAGCAGCCACGGACAGGCCTTGAATTCACCCCTCCACTTT
CASSHGQALNSPLHF
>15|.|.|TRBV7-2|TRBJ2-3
TGTGCCAGCAGCGTGGACTATTCTAGCACAGATACGCAGTATTTT
CASSVDYSSTDTQYF
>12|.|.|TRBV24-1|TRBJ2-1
TGTGCCACCAGTGATTCGGTACATGAGCAGTTCTTC
CATSDSVHEQFF
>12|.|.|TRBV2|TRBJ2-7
TGTGCCAGCAGTGAAAGGGGCTACGAGCAGTACTTC
CASSERGYEQYF
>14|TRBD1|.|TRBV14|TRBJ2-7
TGTGCCAGCAGCCCAAGGGACAGGGGGCAAAAGCAGTACTTC
CASSPRDRGQKQYF
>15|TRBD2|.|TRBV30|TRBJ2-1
TGTGCCTGGAGTCCCGGGGGGTTTTCCTACAATGAGCAGTTCTTC
CAWSPGGFSYNEQFF
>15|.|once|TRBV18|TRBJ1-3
TGTGCCAGCTCACCGCAGACGGGAGGTGGAAACACCATATATTTT
CASSPQTGGGNTIYF
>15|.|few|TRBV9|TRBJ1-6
TGTGCCAGCAGCATAACAGGGTACGATAATTCACCCCTCCACTTT
CASSITGYDNSPLHF